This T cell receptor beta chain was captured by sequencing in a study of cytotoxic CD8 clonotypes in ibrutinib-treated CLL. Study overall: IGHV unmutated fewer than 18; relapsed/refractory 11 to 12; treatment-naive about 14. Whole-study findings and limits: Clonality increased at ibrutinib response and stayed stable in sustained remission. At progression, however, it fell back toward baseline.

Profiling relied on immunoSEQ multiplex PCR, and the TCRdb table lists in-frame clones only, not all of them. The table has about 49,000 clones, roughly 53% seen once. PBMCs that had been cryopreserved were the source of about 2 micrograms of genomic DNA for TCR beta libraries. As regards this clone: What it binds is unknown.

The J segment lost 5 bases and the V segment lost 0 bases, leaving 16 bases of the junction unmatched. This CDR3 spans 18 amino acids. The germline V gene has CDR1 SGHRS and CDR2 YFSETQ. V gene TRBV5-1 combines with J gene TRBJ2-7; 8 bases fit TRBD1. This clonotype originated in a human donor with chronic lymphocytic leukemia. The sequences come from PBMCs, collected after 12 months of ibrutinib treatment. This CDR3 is CASSLAISWTGSKDEQYF. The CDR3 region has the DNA TGCGCCAGCAGCTTGGCCATAAGCTGGACAGGGAGTAAGGACGAGCAGTACTTC. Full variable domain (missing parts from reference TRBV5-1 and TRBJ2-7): KAGVTQTPRYLIKTRGQQVTLSCSPISGHRSVSWYQQTPGQGLQFLFEYFSETQRNKGNFPGRFSGRQFSNSRSEMNVSTLELGDSALYLCASSLAISWTGSKDEQYFGPGTRLTVT.